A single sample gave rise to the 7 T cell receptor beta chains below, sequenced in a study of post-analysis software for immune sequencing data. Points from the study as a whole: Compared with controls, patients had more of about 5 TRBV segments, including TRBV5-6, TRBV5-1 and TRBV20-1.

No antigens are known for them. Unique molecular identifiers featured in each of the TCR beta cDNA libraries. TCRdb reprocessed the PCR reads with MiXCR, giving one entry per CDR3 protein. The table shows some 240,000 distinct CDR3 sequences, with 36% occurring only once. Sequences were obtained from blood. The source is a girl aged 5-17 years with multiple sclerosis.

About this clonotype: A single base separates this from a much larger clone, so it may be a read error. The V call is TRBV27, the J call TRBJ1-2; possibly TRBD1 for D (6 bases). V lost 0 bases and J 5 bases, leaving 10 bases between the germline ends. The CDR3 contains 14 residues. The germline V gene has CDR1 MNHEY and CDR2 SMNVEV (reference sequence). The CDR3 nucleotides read TGTGCCAGCAGTTTATCTACAGGGCGTTATGGCTACACCTTC. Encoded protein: CASSLSTGRYGYTF.

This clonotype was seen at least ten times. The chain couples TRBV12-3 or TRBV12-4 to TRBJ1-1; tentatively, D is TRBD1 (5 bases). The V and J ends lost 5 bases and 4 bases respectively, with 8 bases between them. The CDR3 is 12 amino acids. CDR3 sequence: CASSPGGTEAFF. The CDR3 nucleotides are TGTGCCAGCAGTCCCGGGGGCACTGAAGCTTTCTTT.

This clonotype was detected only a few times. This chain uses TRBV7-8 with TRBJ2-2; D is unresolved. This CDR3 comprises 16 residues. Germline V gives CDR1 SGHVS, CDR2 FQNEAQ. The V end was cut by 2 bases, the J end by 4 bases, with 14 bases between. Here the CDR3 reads CASSLSRLRVTGELFF. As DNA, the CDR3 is TGTGCCAGCAGCTTAAGTCGCTTACGGGTCACCGGGGAGCTGTTTTTT. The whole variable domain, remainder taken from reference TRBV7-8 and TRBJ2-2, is GAGVSQSPRYKVAKRGQDVALRCDPISGHVSLFWYQQALGQGPEFLTYFQNEAQLDKSGLPSDRFFAERPEGSVSTLKIQRTQQEDSAVYLCASSLSRLRVTGELFFGEGSRLTVL.

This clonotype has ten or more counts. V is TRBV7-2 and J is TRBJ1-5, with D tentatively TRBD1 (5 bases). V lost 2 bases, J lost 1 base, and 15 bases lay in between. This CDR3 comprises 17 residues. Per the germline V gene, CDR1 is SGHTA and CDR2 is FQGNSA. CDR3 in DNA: TGTGCCAGCAGCTTAAACCTTATTGGGGGGAGCAATCAGCCCCAGCATTTT. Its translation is CASSLNLIGGSNQPQHF.

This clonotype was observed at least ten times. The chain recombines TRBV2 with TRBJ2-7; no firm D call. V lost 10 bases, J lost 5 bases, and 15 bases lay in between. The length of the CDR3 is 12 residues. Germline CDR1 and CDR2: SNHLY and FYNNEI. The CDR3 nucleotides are TGTGCCACGCAGTCGGTGGCCAACGAGCAGTACTTC. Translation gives CATQSVANEQYF.

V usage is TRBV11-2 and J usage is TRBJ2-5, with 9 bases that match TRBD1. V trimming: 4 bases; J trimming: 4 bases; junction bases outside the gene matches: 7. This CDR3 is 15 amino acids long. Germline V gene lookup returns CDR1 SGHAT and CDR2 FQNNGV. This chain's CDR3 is CASSSGTGRRETQYF. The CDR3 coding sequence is TGTGCCAGCAGCTCCGGGACAGGGAGGAGAGAGACCCAGTACTTC.

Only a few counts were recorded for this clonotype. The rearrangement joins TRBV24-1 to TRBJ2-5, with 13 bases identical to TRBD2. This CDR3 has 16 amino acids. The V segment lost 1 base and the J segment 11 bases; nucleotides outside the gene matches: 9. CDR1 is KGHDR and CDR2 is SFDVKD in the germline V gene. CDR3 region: CATSDFGTSGTNEQYF. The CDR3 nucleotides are TGTGCCACCAGTGATTTCGGGACTAGCGGGACCAATGAGCAGTACTTC.